The sample holds a few counts of the clone carrying this T cell receptor (beta chain). Its antigen is as yet unknown. This sample is drawn from a study of OX40 agonist ivuxolimab in advanced cancers. General study findings and limits: In the 0.1-3.0 mg/kg groups, partial responders showed among the lowest expansion.

This table comes from immunoSEQ multiplex PCR, and its TCRdb copy is limited to in-frame clones, with some not included. There are roughly 60,000 clones in the sample; 84% occur only once, and approximately 2.2% lies in the top ten. The V end was cut by 0 bases, the J end by 5 bases, with 17 bases between. CDR3 length: 16 residues. Germline CDR1 and CDR2: SGDLS and YYNGEE. The TCR sequence derives from an adult with an advanced solid tumor such as melanoma, head and neck, liver or kidney cancer. J is TRBJ2-5 and V is TRBV9; D call uncertain. The sample was CD4+ or CD8+ T cells sorted from blood, taken in a trial of the OX40 agonist ivuxolimab. The CDR3 DNA sequence: TGTGCCAGCAGCGTAGACTTCGCCCCGGCAACCGAGACCCAGTACTTC. This codes for CASSVDFAPATETQYF.